This T cell receptor (beta chain) was retrieved from a study of sequential checkpoint blockade in melanoma. Study-level information: Arm A got nivolumab then ipilimumab; arm B the reverse, 1:1. Maintenance nivolumab came after either treatment sequence.

V was pared by 4 bases and J by 2 bases, with 15 bases between. CDR1 is MGHRA and CDR2 is YSYEKL in the germline V gene. CDR3 size: 15 residues. Method: immunoSEQ multiplex PCR; TCRdb's copy keeps in-frame clones and lacks some. Of about 20,000 clones detected, roughly 80% appear once; the ten largest clones hold 51%. As for treatment: randomized to nivolumab then ipilimumab (arm A) or the reverse (arm B). No patient had prior DNA-damaging chemotherapy. Sorted cells were live CD3+CD8+, lacking CD19 and CD56, from PBMCs. This clone has more than one count but fewer than ten. The receptor's source is a human donor with melanoma. The genes are TRBV4-1 and TRBJ2-7; a weak D match, TRBD1 (6 bases). The specimen comprised CD8+ T cells sorted from blood (inferred from file names), sampled from a patient given nivolumab and ipilimumab in sequence. In DNA form, the CDR3 reads TGCGCCAGCAGCCTCGAAGGGGACACGACCTACGAGCAGTACTTC. This codes for CASSLEGDTTYEQYF.